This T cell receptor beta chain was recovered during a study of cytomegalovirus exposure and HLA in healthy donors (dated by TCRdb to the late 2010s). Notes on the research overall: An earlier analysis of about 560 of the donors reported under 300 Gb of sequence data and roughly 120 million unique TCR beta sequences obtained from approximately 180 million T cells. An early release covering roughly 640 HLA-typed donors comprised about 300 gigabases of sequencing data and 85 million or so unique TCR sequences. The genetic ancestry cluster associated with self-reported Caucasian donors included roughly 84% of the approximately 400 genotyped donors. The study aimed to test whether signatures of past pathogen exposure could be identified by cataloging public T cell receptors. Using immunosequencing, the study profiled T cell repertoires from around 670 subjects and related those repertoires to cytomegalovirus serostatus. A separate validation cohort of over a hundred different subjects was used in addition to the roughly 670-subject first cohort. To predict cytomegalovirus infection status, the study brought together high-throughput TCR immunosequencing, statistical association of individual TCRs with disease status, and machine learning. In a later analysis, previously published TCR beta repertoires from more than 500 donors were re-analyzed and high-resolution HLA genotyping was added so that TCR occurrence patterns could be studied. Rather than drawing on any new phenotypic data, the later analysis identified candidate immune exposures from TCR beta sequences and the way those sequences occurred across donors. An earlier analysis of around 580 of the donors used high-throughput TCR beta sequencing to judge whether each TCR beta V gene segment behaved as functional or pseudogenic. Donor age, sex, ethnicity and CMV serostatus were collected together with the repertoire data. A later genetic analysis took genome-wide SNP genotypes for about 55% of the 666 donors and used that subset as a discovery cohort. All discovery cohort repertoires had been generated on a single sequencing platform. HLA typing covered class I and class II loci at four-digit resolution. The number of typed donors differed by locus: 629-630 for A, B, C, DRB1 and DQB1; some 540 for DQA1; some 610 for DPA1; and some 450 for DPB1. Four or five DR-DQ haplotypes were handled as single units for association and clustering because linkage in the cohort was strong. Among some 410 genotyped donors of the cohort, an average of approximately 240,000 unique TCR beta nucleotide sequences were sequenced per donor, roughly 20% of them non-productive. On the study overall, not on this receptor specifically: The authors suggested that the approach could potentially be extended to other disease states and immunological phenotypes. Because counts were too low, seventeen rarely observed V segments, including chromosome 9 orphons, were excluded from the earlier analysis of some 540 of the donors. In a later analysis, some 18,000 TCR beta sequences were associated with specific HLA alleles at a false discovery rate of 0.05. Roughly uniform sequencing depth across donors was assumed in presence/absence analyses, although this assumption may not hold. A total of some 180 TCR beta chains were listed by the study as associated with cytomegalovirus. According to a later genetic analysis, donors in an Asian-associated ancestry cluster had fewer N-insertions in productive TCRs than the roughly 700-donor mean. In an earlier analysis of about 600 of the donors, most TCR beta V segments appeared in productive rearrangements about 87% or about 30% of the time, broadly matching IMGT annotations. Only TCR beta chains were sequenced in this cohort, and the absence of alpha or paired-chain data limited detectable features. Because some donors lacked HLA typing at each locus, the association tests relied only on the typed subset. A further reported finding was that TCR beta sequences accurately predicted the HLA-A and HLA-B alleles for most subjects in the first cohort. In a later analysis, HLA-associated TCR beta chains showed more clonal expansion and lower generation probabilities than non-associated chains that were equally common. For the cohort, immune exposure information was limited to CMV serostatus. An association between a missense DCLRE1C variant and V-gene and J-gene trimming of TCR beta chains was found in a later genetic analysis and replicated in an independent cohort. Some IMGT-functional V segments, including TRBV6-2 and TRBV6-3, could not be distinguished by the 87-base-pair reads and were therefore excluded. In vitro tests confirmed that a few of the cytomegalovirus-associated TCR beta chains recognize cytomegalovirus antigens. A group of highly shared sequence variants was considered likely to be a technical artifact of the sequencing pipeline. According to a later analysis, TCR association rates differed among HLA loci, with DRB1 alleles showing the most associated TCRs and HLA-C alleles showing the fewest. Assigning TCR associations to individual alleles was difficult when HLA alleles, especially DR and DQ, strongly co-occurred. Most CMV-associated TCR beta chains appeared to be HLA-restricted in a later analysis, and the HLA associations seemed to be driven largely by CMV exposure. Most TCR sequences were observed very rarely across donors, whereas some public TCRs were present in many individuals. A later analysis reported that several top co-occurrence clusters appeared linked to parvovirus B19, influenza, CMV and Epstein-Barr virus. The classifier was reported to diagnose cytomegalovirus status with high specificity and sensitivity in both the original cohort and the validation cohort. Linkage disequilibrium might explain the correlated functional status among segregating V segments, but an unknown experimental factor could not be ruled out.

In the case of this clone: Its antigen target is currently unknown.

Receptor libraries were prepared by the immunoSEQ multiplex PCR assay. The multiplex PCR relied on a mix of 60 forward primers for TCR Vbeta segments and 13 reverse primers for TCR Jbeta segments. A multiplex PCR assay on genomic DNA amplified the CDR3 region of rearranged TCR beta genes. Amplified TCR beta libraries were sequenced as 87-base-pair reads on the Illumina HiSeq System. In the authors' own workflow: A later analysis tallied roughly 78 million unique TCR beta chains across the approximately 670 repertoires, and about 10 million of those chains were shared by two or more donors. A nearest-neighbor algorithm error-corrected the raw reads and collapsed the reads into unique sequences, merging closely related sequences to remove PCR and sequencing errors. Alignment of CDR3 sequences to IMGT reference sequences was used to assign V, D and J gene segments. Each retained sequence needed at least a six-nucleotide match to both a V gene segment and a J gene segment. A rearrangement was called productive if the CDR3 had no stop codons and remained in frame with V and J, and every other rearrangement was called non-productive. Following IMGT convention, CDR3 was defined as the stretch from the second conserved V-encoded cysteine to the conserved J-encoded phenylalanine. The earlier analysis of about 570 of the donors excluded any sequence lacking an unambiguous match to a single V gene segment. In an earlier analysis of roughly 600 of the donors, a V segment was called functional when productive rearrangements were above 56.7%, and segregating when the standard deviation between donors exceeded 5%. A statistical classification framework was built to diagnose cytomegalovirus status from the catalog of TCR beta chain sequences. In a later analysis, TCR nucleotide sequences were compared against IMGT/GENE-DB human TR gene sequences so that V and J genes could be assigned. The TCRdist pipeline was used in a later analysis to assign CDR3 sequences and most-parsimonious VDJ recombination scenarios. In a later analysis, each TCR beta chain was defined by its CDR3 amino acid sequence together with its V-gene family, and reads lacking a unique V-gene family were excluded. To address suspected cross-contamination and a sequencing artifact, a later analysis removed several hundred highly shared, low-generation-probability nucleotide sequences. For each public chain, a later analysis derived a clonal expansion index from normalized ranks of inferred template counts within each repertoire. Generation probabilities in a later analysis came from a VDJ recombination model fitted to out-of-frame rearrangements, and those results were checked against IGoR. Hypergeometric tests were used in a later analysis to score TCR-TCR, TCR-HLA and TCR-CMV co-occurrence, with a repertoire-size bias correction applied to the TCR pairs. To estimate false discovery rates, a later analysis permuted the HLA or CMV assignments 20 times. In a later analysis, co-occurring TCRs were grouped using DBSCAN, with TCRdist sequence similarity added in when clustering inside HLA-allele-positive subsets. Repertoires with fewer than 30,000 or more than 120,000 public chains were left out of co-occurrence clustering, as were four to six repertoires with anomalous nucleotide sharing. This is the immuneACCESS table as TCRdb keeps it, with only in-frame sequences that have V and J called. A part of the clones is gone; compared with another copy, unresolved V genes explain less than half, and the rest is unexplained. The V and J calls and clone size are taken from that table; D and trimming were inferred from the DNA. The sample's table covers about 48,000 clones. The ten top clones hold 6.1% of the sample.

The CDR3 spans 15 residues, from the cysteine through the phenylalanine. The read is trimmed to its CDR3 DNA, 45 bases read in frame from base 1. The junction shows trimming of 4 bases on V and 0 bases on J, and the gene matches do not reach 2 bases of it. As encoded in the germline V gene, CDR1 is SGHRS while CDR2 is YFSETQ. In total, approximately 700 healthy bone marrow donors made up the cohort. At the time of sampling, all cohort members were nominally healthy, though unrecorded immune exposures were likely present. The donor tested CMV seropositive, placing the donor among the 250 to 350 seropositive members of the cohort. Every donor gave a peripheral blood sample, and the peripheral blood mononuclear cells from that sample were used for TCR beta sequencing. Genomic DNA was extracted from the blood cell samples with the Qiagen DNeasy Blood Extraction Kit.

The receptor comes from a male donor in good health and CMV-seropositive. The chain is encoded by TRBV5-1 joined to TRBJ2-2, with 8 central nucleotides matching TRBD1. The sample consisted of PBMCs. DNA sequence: TGCGCCAGCAGCCCGGGACAGGCGAACACCGGGGAGCTGTTTTTT. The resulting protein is CASSPGQANTGELFF.